The 21 T cell receptor beta chains presented below share a single source sample, sequenced in a study of spatial heterogeneity in lung cancer. TCRdb re-called the 5' RACE reads through MiXCR, storing one row per CDR3 protein. The sample includes over 25,000 distinct CDR3 sequences, around 8% of them seen just once. Time point indicated: sample taken at primary tumor resection. TCRs were sequenced from unsorted whole RNA of tumor, nontumor lung or PBMC. The sequencing used PBMCs, collected at surgery. These TCRs come from a female donor with early-stage non-small cell lung cancer.

The J gene is TRBJ1-5, the V gene TRBV12-3 or TRBV12-4; D is ambiguous. The CDR3 has 13 residues. Deletions cut 1 base from V and 5 bases from J, with 6 bases between. CDR3 coding DNA: TGTGCCAGCAGTTTAGAGGGAGATCAGCCCCAGCATTTT. It encodes CASSLEGDQPQHF.

This clonotype has only a few counts. The rearrangement uses TRBV6-1 and TRBJ2-3; possible D gene TRBD1, 6 bases. Germline assignment: CDR1 MNHNS and CDR2 SASEGT. This CDR3 is built from 15 residues. Trimming left V 4 bases short and J 1 base short, with 12 bases between. The CDR3 here is CASSANRVRTDTQYF. For the CDR3, the DNA is TGTGCCAGCAGTGCCAACAGGGTCCGCACAGATACGCAGTATTTT.

This clonotype occurred many times. This chain links TRBV12-3 or TRBV12-4 with TRBJ1-3; D is unresolved. The ends were cut back, 3 bases at V and 0 bases at J, with 9 bases in the middle. The CDR3 has 15 amino acids. The CDR3 loop is CASSFNRYSGNTIYF. Written as DNA, the CDR3 is TGTGCCAGCAGTTTTAACCGGTACTCTGGAAACACCATATATTTT.

This clonotype was counted ten times or more. The genes are TRBV12-3 or TRBV12-4 and TRBJ1-1; D is possibly TRBD1 (5 bases). With 6 bases removed from V and 1 base from J, the gap between germline ends came to 9 bases. This CDR3 has 13 residues. CDR3 sequence: CASSGHPNTEAFF. CDR3 DNA: TGTGCCAGCAGCGGACACCCGAACACTGAAGCTTTCTTT.

This clonotype has a count of ten or more. V usage is TRBV27 and J usage is TRBJ1-1; TRBD1 matches 12 bases. CDR3 length: 17 residues. The V gene's germline CDR1 is MNHEY and CDR2 SMNVEV (reference sequence). Trimming took 4 bases from V and 9 from J; bases not matched to a gene: 15. The CDR3 loop is CASSSRRLRDRGQKAFF. As DNA, the CDR3 is TGTGCCAGCAGTTCGCGACGGCTTCGGGACAGGGGGCAGAAAGCTTTCTTT.

This clonotype was counted many times. The CDR3 DNA reads TGTGCCAGCAGTTCAACTCGGACCCTAGCGGGGTGGGGCTACGAGCAGTACTTC. The encoded protein is CASSSTRTLAGWGYEQYF. The chain joins TRBV28 to TRBJ2-7; 9 nucleotides match TRBD2. Germline CDR1 and CDR2: MDHEN and SYDVKM. Losses at the gene ends were 4 bases for V and 3 bases for J; bases not matched to a gene: 16. The CDR3 has 18 amino acids.

This clonotype was counted at least ten times. The chain joins TRBV12-3 or TRBV12-4 to TRBJ1-1; D remains unclear. V was pared by 4 bases and J by 1 base, with 4 bases between. The CDR3 has 12 residues. This chain's CDR3 is CASSSRNTEAFF. In nucleotides, the CDR3 is TGTGCCAGCAGTTCAAGGAACACTGAAGCTTTCTTT.

This chain connects TRBV12-3 or TRBV12-4 to TRBJ2-1; TRBD2 matches 13 bases. J lost 7 bases, V lost 7 bases, and 7 bases had no gene match. CDR3 size: 15 residues. Here the CDR3 reads CASIGLAGARNEQFF. In DNA, the CDR3 is TGTGCCAGCATCGGACTAGCGGGAGCGAGGAATGAGCAGTTCTTC.

This chain links TRBV7-6 with TRBJ2-5; the D is unclear. Germline V gene data show CDR1 as SGHVS and CDR2 as FNYEAQ. There are 13 residues in the CDR3. V lost 2 bases, J lost 1 base, and 5 bases lay in between. The CDR3: CASSLRLQETQYF. The CDR3 nucleotides read TGTGCCAGCAGCTTACGGCTCCAAGAGACCCAGTACTTC.

This clonotype was seen repeatedly, ten times or more. The V and J genes are TRBV11-2 and TRBJ1-5; a weak D match, TRBD1 (6 bases). The germline V gene has CDR1 SGHAT and CDR2 FQNNGV. V was shortened by 5 bases and J by 0 bases, with 11 bases between the two germline ends. The CDR3 runs to 15 residues. CDR3 protein: CASSTGTTSNQPQHF. DNA of the CDR3: TGTGCCAGCAGCACCGGGACAACTAGCAATCAGCCCCAGCATTTT.

In its sample, this clonotype was seen a few times. The J gene is TRBJ2-2, the V gene TRBV3-1; D perhaps matches TRBD1 (6 bases). With 3 bases removed from V and 6 bases from J, the gap between germline ends came to 11 bases. Germline V CDR1 and CDR2: LGHDT, YNNKEL (reference sequence). The CDR3 covers 14 residues. DNA for the CDR3: TGTGCCAGCAGCCAGAACAGGGTTTCCGGGGAGCTGTTTTTT. Translating it yields CASSQNRVSGELFF.

The table lists this clonotype with a few counts. This chain links TRBV29-1 with TRBJ2-1; 8 nucleotides match TRBD2. CDR1 and CDR2 from the germline V gene are SQVTM and ANQGSEA. V shed 5 bases and J 8 bases; nucleotides not matched to a gene: 8. The CDR3 covers 13 residues. As DNA, the CDR3 is TGCAGCGTTCCGGGACTAGGACTCGATGAGCAGTTCTTC. Residues: CSVPGLGLDEQFF.

Points on this clonotype: This may stem from a read error, because a much larger clone lies one nucleotide away. The genes are TRBV20-1 and TRBJ2-1; 11 nucleotides align to TRBD2. Germline values: CDR1 DFQATT, CDR2 SNEGSKA (reference sequence). With 6 bases clipped from V and 8 bases from J, the junction kept 15 bases outside the gene matches. The CDR3 covers 16 residues. This chain's CDR3 is CSAPELAGVRGDEQFF. The CDR3 coding sequence is TGCAGTGCGCCGGAACTAGCGGGAGTGCGAGGGGATGAGCAGTTCTTC.

This clonotype was counted at least ten times. The CDR3 nucleotides read TGTGCCAGCAACCCAGTTTTGGAGGGAACTAGCGCACAAGAGACCCAGTACTTC. Amino acid sequence: CASNPVLEGTSAQETQYF. The V call is TRBV2, the J call TRBJ2-5, with TRBD2 identical over 7 bases. The CDR3 has 18 amino acids. CDR1 is SNHLY and CDR2 is FYNNEI in the germline V gene. V shed 7 bases, J shed 2 bases, and the junction held 19 bases outside the gene matches. Using reference TRBV2 and TRBJ2-5 for the parts outside the CDR3, the full variable domain is EPEVTQTPSHQVTQMGQEVILRCVPISNHLYFYWYRQILGQKVEFLVSFYNNEISEKSEIFDDQFSVERPDGSNFTLKIRSTKLEDSAMYFCASNPVLEGTSAQETQYFGPGTRLLVL.

There are a few counts of this clonotype. The chain couples TRBV29-1 to TRBJ2-3; TRBD2 matches at 8 bases. This CDR3 contains 14 residues. J was trimmed by 1 base and V by 7 bases; bases with no gene match: 7. Germline CDR1 SQVTM, CDR2 ANQGSEA. The CDR3 DNA reads as TGCAGCGCTCGAGCGGGAGCCGGCACAGATACGCAGTATTTT. Protein product: CSARAGAGTDTQYF.

CDR3 amino acids: CASGLGISGSNKAPGQGAKYEQYF. The CDR3 DNA reads as TGTGCTAGTGGTTTGGGGATCAGTGGGTCAAACAAAGCACCGGGACAGGGGGCGAAGTACGAGCAGTACTTC. This chain connects TRBV12-5 to TRBJ2-7; 12 bases align to TRBD1. Germline CDR1 is LGHNT and CDR2 is FRNRAP. This CDR3 is built from 24 residues. With 1 base clipped from V and 4 bases from J, the junction kept 29 bases outside the gene matches. Full variable domain (missing parts from reference TRBV12-5 and TRBJ2-7): DARVTQTPRHKVTEMGQEVTMRCQPILGHNTVFWYRQTMMQGLELLAYFRNRAPLDDSGMPKDRFSAEMPDATLATLKIQPSEPRDSAVYFCASGLGISGSNKAPGQGAKYEQYFGPGTRLTVT.

V is TRBV30 and J is TRBJ2-3; D might be TRBD1 or TRBD2, each matching 6 bases. The length of the CDR3 is 14 residues. Germline V gene lookup returns CDR1 GTSNPN and CDR2 SVGIG (reference sequence). V was clipped by 3 bases and J by 3 bases, with 13 bases between them. CDR3: CAWRGGLITDTQYF. DNA of the CDR3: TGTGCCTGGAGGGGGGGCCTAATAACAGATACGCAGTATTTT.

DNA for the CDR3: TGTGCCAGCAGCGAGGACAGTAATAATTCACCCCTCCACTTT. It codes for CASSEDSNNSPLHF. The V call is TRBV7-9, the J call TRBJ1-6, with D possibly TRBD1 on 6 matching bases. There are 14 residues in the CDR3. Germline V lookup: CDR1 SEHNR, CDR2 FQNEAQ (reference sequence). V was shortened by 5 bases and J by 5 bases, with 10 bases between the two germline ends.

The table lists this clonotype with many counts. V and J are TRBV18 and TRBJ1-1; D is perhaps TRBD1 (5 bases). The V gene lost 1 base and the J gene lost 7 bases, with 7 bases spanning the gap. This CDR3 contains 12 residues. The germline V gene encodes CDR1 KGHSH and CDR2 LQKENI. In DNA, the CDR3 is TGTGCCAGCTCACCACTAGACAGTGAAGCTTTCTTT. This gives the protein CASSPLDSEAFF.

Many counts were recorded for this clonotype. The V call is TRBV7-3, the J call TRBJ2-6; no clear D gene. CDR3 size: 17 residues. Germline CDR1 SGHTA, CDR2 FQGTGA. V was cut by 5 bases and J by 2 bases, with 16 bases left in between. CDR3 sequence reads: CASSRRADQAGANVLTF. As DNA, the CDR3 is TGTGCCAGCAGCCGTAGGGCAGACCAAGCTGGGGCCAACGTCCTGACTTTC.

This clonotype was seen many times. This rearrangement joins TRBV5-1 to TRBJ2-1; 10 bases are shared with TRBD2. The CDR3 extends over 15 amino acids. J lost 8 bases, V lost 0 bases, and 5 bases had no gene match. The germline V gene has CDR1 SGHRS and CDR2 YFSETQ. The DNA of the CDR3 is TGCGCCAGCAGCTTGGTCACCCTAGCGGGAGATGAGCAGTTCTTC. Residues: CASSLVTLAGDEQFF.